Following are 11 T cell receptor beta chains from one sample sequenced in a study of identifying expanded T cells in peripheral blood. The data were produced by immunoSEQ multiplex PCR, yet TCRdb's version contains in-frame clones alone and is incomplete. The table has 95,000 to 150,000 clones, 75% to 90% seen once. The material sequenced was blood. The source of these receptors is a person aged 18-70 years in good health.

This clone was seen a few times. This chain links TRBV5-4 with TRBJ1-6; D gene ambiguous. The ends were cut back, 2 bases at V and 7 bases at J, with 13 bases in the middle. From germline, CDR1 is SGHNT and CDR2 YYREEE (reference sequence). The CDR3 sequence is 15 residues long. CDR3 sequence (DNA): TGTGCCAGCAGCTTAGAACGGAATTGGAATTCACCCCTCCACTTT. Amino acids: CASSLERNWNSPLHF.

The chain is built from TRBV5-1 and TRBJ2-7; D call uncertain. The V and J ends lost 6 bases and 0 bases respectively, with 13 bases between them. Germline CDR1 and CDR2: SGHRS and YFSETQ. This CDR3 has 14 amino acids. The CDR3 DNA follows: TGCGCCAGCACCCCCGGTCGGACCTCCTACGAGCAGTACTTC. Amino acids: CASTPGRTSYEQYF.

The chain has TRBV5-1 and TRBJ1-1; D perhaps matches TRBD1 (5 bases). Trimming took 4 bases from V and 6 from J, leaving 16 bases between them. The CDR3 is 14 residues long. CDR1 and CDR2 from the germline V gene are SGHRS and YFSETQ. DNA for the CDR3: TGCGCCAGCAGCACCCGGGGACTTAACGCTGAAGCTTTCTTT. Translating it yields CASSTRGLNAEAFF.

CDR3 DNA: TGTGCCAGCAGCGAAAGGGGGTTATACAATGAGCAGTTCTTC. Protein: CASSERGLYNEQFF. The rearrangement joins TRBV5-6 to TRBJ2-1; D is perhaps TRBD1 (6 bases). This CDR3 spans 14 amino acids. Per the germline V gene, CDR1 is SGHDT and CDR2 is YYEEEE. V dropped 4 bases and J dropped 4 bases, with 12 bases sitting between them.

In this sample, this clone turned up once. In nucleotides, the CDR3 is TGCGCCAGCAGCCTATACATCCTCCGGGACACTGAAGCTTTCTTT. Translation: CASSLYILRDTEAFF. The J gene is TRBJ1-1, the V gene TRBV5-1; D uncertain. The CDR3 contains 15 residues. Trimming removed 4 bases from V and 3 bases from J, with 16 bases in between. Germline-derived CDR1 and CDR2 are SGHRS and YFSETQ.

The chain has TRBV30 and TRBJ1-5; possible D gene TRBD1, 5 bases. CDR1 GTSNPN and CDR2 SVGIG come from the germline V gene (reference sequence). With 0 bases removed from V and 7 bases from J, the gap between germline ends came to 19 bases. The CDR3 is 16 residues long. The CDR3 nucleotides are TGTGCCTGGAGTGTAGGTGTAGGGGTTAGAGTACAGCCCCAGCATTTT. It specifies CAWSVGVGVRVQPQHF.

V usage is TRBV19 and J usage is TRBJ1-2; D is ambiguous. Looked up from germline, CDR1 is LNHDA and CDR2 is SQIVND (reference sequence). V was cut by 1 base and J by 4 bases, with 7 bases left in between. The CDR3 extends over 13 amino acids. This CDR3 reads CASSIVQSYGYTF. The DNA for the CDR3 is TGTGCCAGTAGTATAGTCCAAAGCTATGGCTACACCTTC.

This sequence joins TRBV6-1 and TRBJ1-5; 7 bases are a match to TRBD1. V was clipped by 6 bases and J by 3 bases; unmatched bases: 8. CDR1 is MNHNS, CDR2 SASEGT, per germline. The CDR3 has 15 amino acids. The CDR3 DNA is TGTGCCAGCAGGCAAACAGGGGCCCTCAATCAGCCCCAGCATTTT. Encoded protein: CASRQTGALNQPQHF.

This clone was recorded only once. The rearrangement uses TRBV30 and TRBJ2-3; D is possibly TRBD1 or TRBD2 (7 bases each). V lost 5 bases to trimming and J lost 4 bases, with 13 bases between them. Germline CDR1 and CDR2: GTSNPN and SVGIG (reference sequence). This CDR3 is 13 amino acids long. In DNA, the CDR3 is TGTGCCTGGGACAGGGAGGGCGCAGATACGCAGTATTTT. It is translated as CAWDREGADTQYF.

The chain uses TRBV4-3 and TRBJ1-1; no clear D. Trimming removed 0 bases from V and 3 bases from J, with 5 bases in between. Germline V gives CDR1 LGHNA, CDR2 YSLEER. This CDR3 contains 13 residues. CDR3 bases: TGCGCCAGCAGCCAAGATAGGGACACTGAAGCTTTCTTT. Translation: CASSQDRDTEAFF.

The chain couples TRBV6-5 to TRBJ1-4; D may be TRBD1 (6 bases). Looked up from germline, CDR1 is MNHEY and CDR2 is SVGAGI. There are 16 residues in the CDR3. V was clipped by 2 bases and J by 0 bases, with 10 bases between them. CDR3 loop: CASSYRNRATNEKLFF. CDR3 DNA sequence: TGTGCCAGCAGTTACCGCAACAGGGCAACTAATGAAAAACTGTTTTTT.